This T cell receptor (beta chain) appears in the sequencing data of a study of blood T cells in healthy people across ages. CDR1 is SGHRS and CDR2 is YFSETQ in the germline V gene. V dropped 6 bases and J dropped 1; count of bases not matched to a gene: 7. The CDR3 has 15 amino acids. This clonotype was recorded once. The authors ran a second PCR of about 6 to 11 cycles using a sample-barcoded 5' primer and a J-beta primer mix. Each of the samples gave a minimum of 2.5 million paired-end reads that contained CDR3. TCRdb fed the 5' RACE reads into MiXCR, producing one record per CDR3 protein. This sample has 920,000 or so distinct CDR3 sequences, with 35% to 50% found just once.

The sequence was collected from a woman aged 60-75 years in good health. Sequencing was done on a sample of blood. The chain employs TRBV5-1 and TRBJ2-3; TRBD1 aligns across 8 bases. The CDR3 region is CASNHGQGGTDTQYF. CDR3 sequence (DNA): TGCGCCAGCAACCACGGACAGGGTGGCACAGATACGCAGTATTTT. The full variable domain, completed using reference TRBV5-1 and TRBJ2-3, is KAGVTQTPRYLIKTRGQQVTLSCSPISGHRSVSWYQQTPGQGLQFLFEYFSETQRNKGNFPGRFSGRQFSNSRSEMNVSTLELGDSALYLCASNHGQGGTDTQYFGPGTRLTVL.